A selection of T cell receptor beta chains follows, all from one sample in a study of cytomegalovirus exposure and HLA in healthy donors. TCRdb's table, derived via immunoSEQ multiplex PCR, lists solely in-frame clones and lacks some. Seen here are approximately 180,000 clones, approximately 84% observed once, and the top ten hold approximately 0.23%. The source material was PBMCs. All receptors come from a girl in the first two years of life in good health and CMV-seronegative. CDR3s include the opening cysteine and the closing phenylalanine or tryptophan. The order of the fields is D gene, J gene, V gene, clone size, CDR3 DNA, CDR3 protein. A D gene is named only where the DNA matches it firmly. The listing skips clone size in some rows; elsewhere it reads once, few, many or a size class.

>.|TRBJ2-7|TRBV5-1|.
TGCGCCAGCAGCTTGACAGGGACCACCTCCTACGAGCAGTACTTC
CASSLTGTTSYEQYF
>TRBD1|TRBJ2-7|TRBV6-5|.
TGTGCCAGCAGTCTGACAGGGAAGACCTACGAGCAGTACTTC
CASSLTGKTYEQYF
>TRBD2|TRBJ2-5|TRBV2|.
TGTGCCAGTATACCGGGACTAGCGGGGGGGCCCAAAGAGACCCAGTACTTC
CASIPGLAGGPKETQYF
>.|TRBJ1-2|TRBV5-1|.
TGCGCCATCCTGGACAGCAGGGGAAGCCCTAATGAGGTAAACTATGGCTACACCTTC
CAILDSRGSPNEVNYGYTF
>TRBD2|TRBJ2-1|TRBV4-2|.
TGTGCCAGCAGCCAAGAGTTTATTCAGACTAGCGGGAGGAATGAGCAGTTCTTC
CASSQEFIQTSGRNEQFF
>.|TRBJ2-7|TRBV25-1|.
TGTGCCAGCAGTGATATGAACAGGGACCACGAGCAGTACTTC
CASSDMNRDHEQYF
>TRBD1|TRBJ1-2|TRBV7-9|.
TGTGCCAGCAGCTTGACAGGGAATGGCTACACCTTC
CASSLTGNGYTF
>.|TRBJ1-3|TRBV27|.
TGTGCCAGCAGTTTGATCGGGGGGCCTGGAAACACCATATATTTT
CASSLIGGPGNTIYF
>.|TRBJ2-7|TRBV6-5|.
TGTGCCAGCAGTTACACTAGCTCCTACGAGCAGTACTTC
CASSYTSSYEQYF
>TRBD1|TRBJ2-1|TRBV4-2|.
TGTGCCAGCAGCCACCGGGACAGAGACAATGAGCAGTTCTTC
CASSHRDRDNEQFF
>.|TRBJ2-7|TRBV27|few
TGTGCCAGCAGTAACGGGTCTCCTCTCTACGAGCAGTACTTC
CASSNGSPLYEQYF
>.|TRBJ2-7|TRBV5-1|.
TGCGCCAGCCGAGGGCCCACGGGAGACCGCTACGAGCAGTACTTC
CASRGPTGDRYEQYF
>TRBD2|TRBJ2-7|TRBV5-4|.
TGTGCCAGCAGTTTTGGCGGCGGGAGGGCATACGAGCAGTACTTC
CASSFGGGRAYEQYF
>TRBD1|TRBJ1-2|TRBV7-2|.
TGTGCCAGCAGCTCCCTAGACAGGGGGCGTCGCACCTTC
CASSSLDRGRRTF
>TRBD1|TRBJ2-1|TRBV28|few
TGTGCCAGCAGTTTCGGGACAGCTTTTAAACAGTTCTTC
CASSFGTAFKQFF
>.|TRBJ2-7|TRBV19|.
TGTGCCAGTAGTACCGCAGGGTATTCTTACGAGCAGTACTTC
CASSTAGYSYEQYF
>.|TRBJ1-1|TRBV15|.
TGTGCCACCAGCAGAGATCTCCGGGAAAACACTGAAGCTTTCTTT
CATSRDLRENTEAFF
>TRBD2|TRBJ2-7|TRBV10-3|.
TGTGCCATCAGAGCGGGAGGCTCCTACGAGCAGTACTTC
CAIRAGGSYEQYF
>.|TRBJ2-5|TRBV9|.
TGTGCCAGCAGCCCCACCCCCCGGTCGGGGGAGACCCAGTACTTC
CASSPTPRSGETQYF
>TRBD1|TRBJ1-2|TRBV30|once
TGTGCCTGGAAGGGGGCTAGGGGCTACACCTTC
CAWKGARGYTF
>TRBD2|TRBJ2-7|TRBV7-7|.
TGTGCCAGCAGCCGGGGACTAGCGAACGAGCAGTACTTC
CASSRGLANEQYF
>TRBD2|TRBJ2-1|TRBV5-6|.
TGTGCCAGCAGCTTGGGGCCCGGACTAGCGACAAGCTCCTACAATGAGCAGTTCTTC
CASSLGPGLATSSYNEQFF
>TRBD1|TRBJ2-7|TRBV11-2|.
TGTGCCAGCAGCGGGACAGGGGACGGGTACGAGCAGTACTTC
CASSGTGDGYEQYF
>TRBD2|TRBJ2-1|TRBV7-2|.
TGTGCCAGCAGCTTAGCTCCTAGCGGGGGAAACAATGAGCAGTTCTTC
CASSLAPSGGNNEQFF
>.|TRBJ1-3|TRBV30|.
TGTGCCGGAGGAGAGGTAAACACCATATATTTT
CAGGEVNTIYF